This TCR beta chain comes out of a study of T cell responses to AZD1222 COVID-19 vaccine. Data came from immunoSEQ multiplex PCR; TCRdb stores just in-frame clones and leaves some out. The sample lists some 150,000 clones, approximately 90% occurring once. Trimming took 6 bases from V and 3 from J, leaving 9 bases between them. The CDR3 spans 12 residues. Germline-derived CDR1 and CDR2 are SEHNR and FQNEAQ (reference sequence). The sequence came from an adult in good health. The chain carries TRBV7-9 and TRBJ2-7; tentatively, D is TRBD1 (5 bases). The sequencing used peripheral blood, collected on day 0 of AZD1222 vaccination. The CDR3: CASRTDIYEQYF. The CDR3 DNA follows: TGTGCCAGCAGGACGGACATCTACGAGCAGTACTTC. Variable domain in full (rest from reference TRBV7-9 and TRBJ2-7): DTGVSQNPRHKITKRGQNVTFRCDPISEHNRLYWYRQTLGQGPEFLTYFQNEAQLEKSRLLSDRFSAERPKGSFSTLEIQRTEQGDSAMYLCASRTDIYEQYFGPGTRLTVT.